This T cell receptor (beta chain) originates from a study of early T cells in non-severe SARS-CoV-2 infection. TCRdb reanalysed the 5' RACE reads using MiXCR and keeps one entry per CDR3 protein. Of roughly 35,000 distinct CDR3 sequences in the sample, less than 6.5% were seen once. There are 16 residues in the CDR3. The trim removed 4 bases at V and 4 bases at J, leaving 9 bases unmatched. Per germline, CDR1 SGHRS and CDR2 YFSETQ. This clonotype was counted a few times. This rearrangement joins TRBV5-1 to TRBJ1-2; 11 nucleotides align to TRBD1. This TCR came from an adult who was a healthcare worker with PCR-confirmed SARS-CoV-2 infection or an uninfected control (not recorded which). The specimen sequenced was whole blood. This CDR3 reads CASSPGQGAGGYGYTF. CDR3 nucleotide sequence: TGCGCCAGCAGCCCCGGACAGGGGGCTGGTGGCTATGGCTACACCTTC.